Listed below are T cell receptor beta chains from one sample, sequenced in a study of T-cell reconstitution after alpha-beta-depleted transplantation in children. A single record per CDR3 protein comes from TCRdb applying MiXCR to the PCR reads. The sample comprises tens of thousands of distinct CDR3 sequences, 14% of which are singletons, and 25% to 35% rests with the top ten. Sequences were derived from PBMCs, mostly from graft donor cells, sampled 180 days after TCRalphabeta/CD19-depleted stem cell transplant. Receptors were obtained from a male patient under 10 years old who had a stem cell transplant for acute lymphoblastic leukemia, so the T cells may come from the graft donor. Both conserved end residues are part of each CDR3.

>TRBJ2-5|TRBV21-1
CASTKGETQYF
>TRBJ2-7|TRBV7-2
CASSSGPGLVRYEQYF
>TRBJ2-7|TRBV20-1
CSARDRPGRGQYF
>TRBJ2-3|TRBV20-1
CSATTGLPSSTDTQYF
>TRBJ1-2|TRBV20-1
CSARTGTNYGYTF
>TRBJ2-7|TRBV6-1
CASRHQERGFNEQYF
>TRBJ2-7|TRBV4-2
CASSLHRAATEQYF
>TRBJ2-5|TRBV9
CASSVSPGEETQYF
>TRBJ2-1|TRBV11-1
CASTPRGSGKTGSYNEQFF
>TRBJ2-5|TRBV27
CASTSGRKGETQYF
>TRBJ1-2|TRBV10-3
CAMQTSRLNYGYTF
>TRBJ2-7|TRBV4-3
CASSPEPAGAREQYF
>TRBJ2-5|TRBV5-5
CASRAHGGIIETQYF
>TRBJ2-3|TRBV7-2
CASSFVLGYTDTQYF
>TRBJ1-6|TRBV27
CASSFRENSPLHF
>TRBJ2-1|TRBV4-1
CASSPKIDRTVYHNEQFF
>TRBJ2-3|TRBV5-1
CASSLYGSGGSTDTQYF
>TRBJ2-7|TRBV9
CASSVGTGVYEQYF
>TRBJ1-1|TRBV29-1
CSALQGGKSEAFF
>TRBJ2-1|TRBV10-3
CAIRGSYNEQFF
>TRBJ2-3|TRBV20-1
CSARVTRKLPDTQYF
>TRBJ2-2|TRBV20-1
CSAPEGQGNTGELFF
>TRBJ2-4|TRBV6-5
CASSYASGHKNIQYF
>TRBJ1-5|TRBV2
CASSLAGKQPQHF
>TRBJ1-1|TRBV6-5
CASRGGTEAFF
>TRBJ1-1|TRBV6-1
CASSEAGTGSTEAFF
>TRBJ2-7|TRBV6-2/TRBV6-3
CASSPGGRLMYEQYF
>TRBJ2-2|TRBV5-1
CASSLLPTDELFF
>TRBJ2-5|TRBV20-1
CSARVFNLAGGPWYQETQYF
>TRBJ2-5|TRBV11-2
CASSLLGLAFVVETQYF
>TRBJ1-2|TRBV29-1
CSVTGASDYGYTF
>TRBJ2-3|TRBV20-1
CSASREGTDTQYF
>TRBJ2-5|TRBV3-1
CASSQGPAVAEPRVSQETQYF
>TRBJ2-3|TRBV19
CASKASGTDTQYF
>TRBJ2-1|TRBV20-1
CSAPRTSGVYNEQFF
>TRBJ1-5|TRBV20-1
CSARDSDGLRGDQPQHF
>TRBJ2-7|TRBV20-1
CSAIDRVHEQYF
>TRBJ2-1|TRBV11-2
CASSLGTSGGNEQFF
>TRBJ2-2|TRBV7-6
CASSLRGRGTGELFF
>TRBJ2-4|TRBV10-3
CAISPGEAKNIQYF
>TRBJ2-2|TRBV4-3
CASSPARQLEVTGELFF
>TRBJ2-7|TRBV7-2
CASSLGSGPSYEQYF
>TRBJ1-2|TRBV18
CASSPWTALYGYTF